This TCR beta chain was profiled in a study of response to subunit inactivated influenza vaccine. TCRdb analysed the RT-PCR reads with MiXCR anew, one entry per CDR3 protein. In the table there are roughly 170,000 distinct CDR3 sequences, around 8.8% of which are singletons. Remarks on this clonotype: The antigen is not known.

Study outcomes and limitations: It was the authors' suggestion that each seasonal influenza vaccination recruits few new T cells.

Trimming stripped 11 bases from V and 4 bases from J, with 11 bases between. The CDR3 consists of 11 residues. From germline, CDR1 is ENHRY and CDR2 SYGVKD. Sequenced here: non-naive T cells sorted from PBMCs, sampled on the day of vaccination. The clonotype originates from a man aged 50 to 59 who received an inactivated influenza vaccine. The chain recombines TRBV10-3 with TRBJ2-5; D is undetermined. The CDR3 sequence is CASQNGETQYF. The CDR3 DNA follows: TGTGCCTCGCAGAATGGAGAGACCCAGTACTTC.